A single TCR beta chain is shown here with its context. This clone has a single count. The antigen this receptor binds is unknown. The record has no base qualities; no much larger clone is one base away. The data were taken from a study of cytomegalovirus exposure and HLA in healthy donors (dated by TCRdb to the late 2010s). Describing the broader study: According to a later analysis, one platform produced both the 120 validation repertoires and the 700 or so repertoires of the first cohort. The study combined high-throughput TCR immunosequencing, statistical association of individual TCRs with disease status, and machine learning to predict cytomegalovirus infection status. In addition to the first cohort of several hundred subjects, a separate validation cohort of 130 or so different subjects was used. The aim of the study was to test whether cataloging public T cell receptors could identify signatures of past pathogen exposure.

The donors were included in the validation cohort of around 120 subjects, a group kept apart from the roughly 670-subject first cohort. The research as a whole found: It was suggested by the authors that the approach could potentially be generalized to other disease states and immunological phenotypes. All 120 or so repertoires were used to score co-occurrence in the validation cohort in a later analysis, because that analysis had no HLA typing for the cohort. A later analysis found that TCRs clustered in the first cohort also tended to co-occur in the 120 validation repertoires, with 94% of cluster scores above 0. In vitro tests confirmed that a few of the cytomegalovirus-associated TCR beta chains recognize cytomegalovirus antigens. The classifier was reported to diagnose cytomegalovirus status with high specificity and sensitivity in both the original and validation cohorts. In the study, approximately 150 TCR beta chains were listed as associated with cytomegalovirus. Most TCR sequences were observed very rarely across donors, whereas some public TCRs were present in many individuals.

Based on the germline V gene, the CDR1 and CDR2 sequences are SGHRS and YFSETQ. Taken from cysteine to phenylalanine, the CDR3 has 13 residues. CDR3 DNA only is kept here, 39 bases in frame from base 1. Trimming takes 7 bases from V and 0 bases from J, and the germline ends sit 10 bases apart. Library generation was performed with the immunoSEQ multiplex PCR assay. In the authors' own workflow: A statistical classification framework was developed to diagnose cytomegalovirus status using the catalog of TCR beta chain sequences. What TCRdb holds here is the immuneACCESS table cut down to in-frame rearrangements. Part of the clones is not present; checked against another copy, under half of the missing clones reflect an unresolved V gene, and the others are unexplained. Clone size and the V and J calls come from that table; the DNA yielded D and trimming. Across this sample there are 130,000 or so clones, with around nine tenths seen only once. The ten largest clones add up to over 3% of the sample.

Sample: PBMCs. In this chain, TRBV5-1 is recombined with TRBJ1-1; the D gene identity is not certain. This TCR was sampled from a man aged 25 to 40 in good health and CMV-seronegative. The base sequence is TGCGCCAGCTCCAGGTTCATGAACACTGAAGCTTTCTTT. This is translated as CASSRFMNTEAFF.